The 19 T cell receptor beta chains in this list originate from one sample, sequenced in a study of T cell clonotyping in hematopoietic cell transplantation. Sequencing was performed with immunoSEQ multiplex PCR; in TCRdb, only in-frame clones are kept and a portion is missing. The profile shows approximately 44,000 clones, around 94% of them singletons. The specimen was peripheral blood mononuclear cells. The receptors originated from a woman aged 45-59 years in good health. Some clones in this sample may be carry-over from other donors' samples.

The CDR3: CASSYGQGSYEQYF. DNA for the CDR3: TGTGCCAGCAGTTACGGACAGGGGTCCTACGAGCAGTACTTC. The gene calls are TRBV6-6 and TRBJ2-7; 9 bases are shared with TRBD1. In germline, CDR1 is MNHNY, CDR2 SVGAGI (reference sequence). After removal of 2 bases from V and 1 base from J, the junction contained 0 bases not matched to a gene. The CDR3 is 14 residues long.

V usage is TRBV19 and J usage is TRBJ2-1, with unresolved D. This CDR3 has 13 residues. Trimming shortened V by 4 bases and J by 1 base, and 5 bases separated the two germline ends. Germline assignment: CDR1 LNHDA and CDR2 SQIVND (reference sequence). The CDR3 DNA reads as TGTGCCAGTAGTAGGAGATCCTACAATGAGCAGTTCTTC. Amino acids: CASSRRSYNEQFF.

Written as DNA, the CDR3 is TGTGCCAGCAGTTACCGAAACGAGCAGTACTTC. Translating gives CASSYRNEQYF. This chain uses TRBV6-6 with TRBJ2-7; unclear D gene. The CDR3 extends over 11 amino acids. V was shortened by 2 bases and J by 5 bases, with 4 bases between the two germline ends. The V gene's germline CDR1 is MNHNY and CDR2 SVGAGI (reference sequence).

The chain uses TRBV4-3 and TRBJ2-7, with 8 bases identical to TRBD1. CDR1 and CDR2 from the germline V gene are LGHNA and YSLEER. CDR3 size: 16 residues. After removal of 0 bases from V and 3 bases from J, the junction contained 7 bases not matched to a gene. In DNA form, the CDR3 reads TGCGCCAGCAGCCAAGATCAAGGACAGGGACACTACGAGCAGTACTTC. Its protein product is CASSQDQGQGHYEQYF.

This chain uses TRBV5-4 with TRBJ2-1; D remains unclear. V was clipped by 1 base and J by 0 bases, with 8 bases between them. Germline lookup yields CDR1 SGHNT and CDR2 YYREEE (reference sequence). There are 15 residues in the CDR3. The CDR3 sequence: CASSLLRSSYNEQFF. CDR3 coding DNA: TGTGCCAGCAGCTTGCTCCGCAGCTCCTACAATGAGCAGTTCTTC.

The rearrangement joins TRBV7-2 to TRBJ2-2, with 8 bases identical to TRBD1. The germline CDR1 and CDR2 sequences are SGHTA and FQGNSA. This CDR3 is 17 amino acids long. The trim removed 1 base at V and 1 base at J, leaving 5 bases unmatched. CDR3 sequence (DNA): TGTGCCAGCAGCTTAGAAGCCGGGACAGGGAACACCGGGGAGCTGTTTTTT. It is translated as CASSLEAGTGNTGELFF. Complete variable domain (other parts from reference TRBV7-2 and TRBJ2-2): GAGVSQSPSNKVTEKGKDVELRCDPISGHTALYWYRQSLGQGLEFLIYFQGNSAPDKSGLPSDRFSAERTGGSVSTLTIQRTQQEDSAVYLCASSLEAGTGNTGELFFGEGSRLTVL.

The count of this clone is one. The chain recombines TRBV14 with TRBJ1-2; unclear D gene. Trimming cost V 1 base and J 4 bases, with 10 bases left between them. The CDR3 runs 14 residues. Germline assignment: CDR1 SGHDN and CDR2 FVKESK. The CDR3 region has the DNA TGTGCCAGCAGCCAAGTTGGTGGAACCTATGGCTACACCTTC. Protein product: CASSQVGGTYGYTF.

This rearrangement joins TRBV19 to TRBJ2-2; D remains unclear. Trimming shortened V by 5 bases and J by 3 bases, and 10 bases separated the two germline ends. Germline loops: CDR1 LNHDA, CDR2 SQIVND (reference sequence). The CDR3 has 14 amino acids. The CDR3 spells CASSETDYTGELFF. DNA of the CDR3: TGTGCCAGTAGTGAAACAGATTACACCGGGGAGCTGTTTTTT.

This clone was counted once. The chain combines TRBV7-2 with TRBJ2-5; D unclear. Germline values: CDR1 SGHTA, CDR2 FQGNSA. The V and J ends lost 4 bases and 2 bases respectively, with 11 bases between them. The CDR3 has 14 residues. The CDR3, as DNA: TGTGCCAGCAGCTCTAAAGACGGACAAGAGACCCAGTACTTC. Protein: CASSSKDGQETQYF.

This chain connects TRBV7-6 to TRBJ1-5; TRBD1 matches 8 bases. J was trimmed by 7 bases and V by 1 base; bases with no gene match: 6. The CDR3 consists of 15 residues. Germline V gives CDR1 SGHVS, CDR2 FNYEAQ. The CDR3 here is CASSLGTGFGQPQHF. The CDR3 DNA is TGTGCCAGCAGCTTAGGGACAGGGTTCGGGCAGCCCCAGCATTTT.

V gene TRBV4-3 combines with J gene TRBJ2-3; 9 nucleotides agree with TRBD1. CDR1 and CDR2 (germline): LGHNA, YSLEER. V gave up 1 base and J gave up 7 bases; unmatched junction bases: 9. The length of the CDR3 is 16 residues. The CDR3 sequence is CASSQVTGGGGNTQYF. The CDR3 DNA is TGCGCCAGCAGCCAAGTTACAGGGGGCGGAGGGAATACGCAGTATTTT.

The chain carries TRBV10-3 and TRBJ2-2; D is perhaps TRBD1 (5 bases). Germline V gene lookup returns CDR1 ENHRY and CDR2 SYGVKD. CDR3 length: 13 amino acids. V lost 2 bases and J lost 7, with 8 bases in between. This chain's CDR3 is CAISEIQGGELFF. For the CDR3, the DNA is TGTGCCATCAGTGAGATTCAGGGCGGGGAGCTGTTTTTT.

The chain recombines TRBV2 with TRBJ1-3; D not certain. Germline CDR1 reads SNHLY; CDR2 reads FYNNEI. The CDR3 has 14 residues. V shed 3 bases and J shed 1 base, with 7 bases lying between them. The CDR3 loop reads CASSDHGSGNTIYF. CDR3 DNA sequence: TGTGCCAGCAGTGATCACGGATCTGGAAACACCATATATTTT.

In this sample, this clone turned up once. The chain joins TRBV4-1 to TRBJ2-3, with 9 bases matching TRBD2. Germline CDR1 is MGHRA and CDR2 is YSYEKL. The CDR3 runs to 15 residues. With V trimmed by 4 bases and J by 2 bases, 4 bases remained unmatched. CDR3: CASSLAGAFTDTQYF. The CDR3 DNA reads TGCGCCAGCAGCCTAGCGGGGGCCTTCACAGATACGCAGTATTTT.

The V gene is TRBV5-6, the J gene TRBJ1-3, with unresolved D. The germline V and J ends were trimmed by 0 bases and 1 base, with 8 bases remaining between them. The CDR3 loop spans 15 amino acids. The germline V gene has CDR1 SGHDT and CDR2 YYEEEE. Here the CDR3 reads CASSLVQRSGNTIYF. CDR3 DNA sequence: TGTGCCAGCAGCTTGGTGCAGCGATCTGGAAACACCATATATTTT.

The genes are TRBV7-2 and TRBJ2-3; D ambiguous. The CDR3 covers 13 residues. V was shortened by 2 bases and J by 5 bases, with 8 bases between the two germline ends. CDR1 SGHTA and CDR2 FQGNSA come from the germline V gene. CDR3 DNA sequence: TGTGCCAGCAGCTTATATAGCCAAGATACGCAGTATTTT. Protein sequence: CASSLYSQDTQYF.

The J gene is TRBJ2-1, the V gene TRBV13, with 10 positions matching TRBD2. Germline CDR1 and CDR2: PRHDT and FYEKMQ (reference sequence). J was trimmed by 3 bases and V by 5 bases; bases with no gene match: 10. This CDR3 comprises 17 residues. The CDR3 sequence: CASSPSSAGGVYNEQFF. The CDR3 region has the DNA TGTGCCAGCAGCCCGAGTTCAGCGGGGGGGGTCTACAATGAGCAGTTCTTC.

The chain carries TRBV5-6 and TRBJ1-4; D gene ambiguous. The germline V gene has CDR1 SGHDT and CDR2 YYEEEE. The CDR3 extends over 14 amino acids. The ends were cut back, 4 bases at V and 3 bases at J, with 10 bases in the middle. The CDR3 sequence is CASSPGWSNEKLFF. CDR3 DNA: TGTGCCAGCAGCCCGGGTTGGTCTAATGAAAAACTGTTTTTT.

This chain joins TRBV25-1 and TRBJ2-5; 10 nucleotides match TRBD1. CDR1 MGHDK and CDR2 SYGVNS come from the germline V gene. Trimming at V came to 4 bases and at J to 6 bases, leaving 8 bases not matched to a gene. The CDR3 loop spans 15 amino acids. CDR3 nucleotides: TGTGCCAGCAGTGCGCCGGGACAGGGGAAAAAGACCCAGTACTTC. The encoded protein is CASSAPGQGKKTQYF.